This TCR beta chain was recovered during a study of cytomegalovirus exposure and HLA in healthy donors. Overall study: A later analysis reported the same platform for the 90 to 150 validation repertoires and the roughly 670 first-cohort repertoires. General observations from the study: The authors enumerated 150 to 200 TCR beta chains as linked to cytomegalovirus.

This CDR3 has 15 amino acids. V was pared by 5 bases and J by 3 bases, with 9 bases of the junction left unmatched. Germline CDR1 reads SGHTA; CDR2 reads FQGNSA. As concerns this clone: The antigen remains undetermined.

Sequencing was performed with immunoSEQ multiplex PCR; in TCRdb, only in-frame clones are kept and a portion is missing. Of approximately 120,000 clones in the sample, about nine tenths were seen once. This TCR derives from a woman in her late teens or twenties in good health and CMV-seronegative. The V and J genes are TRBV7-2 and TRBJ2-7, with TRBD1 matching 8 bases. Source material: PBMCs. Here the CDR3 DNA reads TGTGCCAGCAGCCAGGACAGGGCGCGACACTACGAGCAGTACTTC. Translating it yields CASSQDRARHYEQYF.